A single sample is the source of the 14 T cell receptor beta chains below, sequenced in a study of blood T cell repertoires in COVID-19. Sequenced by immunoSEQ multiplex PCR; TCRdb stores in-frame clones only, minus some. This sample carries about 61,000 clones, 85% to 90% of them seen once, and the ten largest clones take 20% to 25%. The sample was peripheral blood. All receptors come from a woman between 50 and 59 years old with active or convalescent COVID-19.

The rearrangement links TRBV4-1 to TRBJ1-5; D is possibly TRBD1 (5 bases). V shed 5 bases and J shed 6 bases, with 17 bases lying between them. Germline V gene data show CDR1 as MGHRA and CDR2 as YSYEKL. CDR3 size: 15 residues. The DNA for the CDR3 is TGCGCCAGCAGCAGGACGGTGCAGGGCGGTCAGCCCCAGCATTTT. It translates to CASSRTVQGGQPQHF.

This chain links TRBV19 with TRBJ2-1; D unresolved. In germline, CDR1 is LNHDA, CDR2 SQIVND (reference sequence). Trimming shortened V by 3 bases and J by 3 bases, and 3 bases separated the two germline ends. This CDR3 has 12 amino acids. CDR3 sequence reads: CASSIIYNEQFF. In DNA form, the CDR3 reads TGTGCCAGTAGTATCATCTACAATGAGCAGTTCTTC.

This chain links TRBV9 with TRBJ2-3; D is unresolved. V was cut by 4 bases and J by 2 bases, with 20 bases left in between. The CDR3 consists of 17 residues. Germline values: CDR1 SGDLS, CDR2 YYNGEE. This chain's CDR3 is CASSPRYGPLSTDTQYF. Here the CDR3 DNA reads TGTGCCAGCAGCCCCCGCTATGGGCCCCTATCCACAGATACGCAGTATTTT.

The genes are TRBV5-1 and TRBJ2-7; D gene unclear. The germline V gene has CDR1 SGHRS and CDR2 YFSETQ. V lost 4 bases, J lost 3 bases, and 11 bases lay in between. This CDR3 comprises 13 residues. CDR3 residues: CASSPEPGYEQYF. The CDR3 bases are TGCGCCAGCAGCCCCGAACCCGGCTACGAGCAGTACTTC.

This clone was observed a handful of times. The V and J genes are TRBV12-5 and TRBJ2-7; maybe TRBD2 (5 bases). Germline lookup yields CDR1 LGHNT and CDR2 FRNRAP. This CDR3 has 13 residues. V gave up 0 bases and J gave up 4 bases, with 7 bases separating them. CDR3 sequence (DNA): TGTGCTAGTGGTTTGGTAGAGGGATACGAGCAGTACTTC. It yields the protein CASGLVEGYEQYF.

The chain uses TRBV5-6 and TRBJ2-1, with TRBD2 matching 13 bases. Germline V gene lookup returns CDR1 SGHDT and CDR2 YYEEEE. V gave up 4 bases and J gave up 9 bases; unmatched junction bases: 7. The CDR3 runs to 15 residues. The CDR3 bases are TGTGCCAGCAGCCCACTAGCGGGAGGGATGTTTGAGCAGTTCTTC. The encoded protein is CASSPLAGGMFEQFF. Variable domain in full (rest from reference TRBV5-6 and TRBJ2-1): DAGVTQSPTHLIKTRGQQVTLRCSPKSGHDTVSWYQQALGQGPQFIFQYYEEEERQRGNFPDRFSGHQFPNYSSELNVNALLLGDSALYLCASSPLAGGMFEQFFGPGTRLTVL.

The chain links TRBV6-5 to TRBJ1-2, with no clear D. Deletions cut 2 bases from V and 4 bases from J, with 17 bases between. CDR3 length: 16 residues. Germline assignment: CDR1 MNHEY and CDR2 SVGAGI. In DNA, the CDR3 is TGTGCCAGCAGTTACAACGACCCTAAACGGGTCTATGGCTACACCTTC. This encodes CASSYNDPKRVYGYTF.

This clone was seen a single time. This chain joins TRBV10-3 and TRBJ1-1, with D possibly TRBD1 on 5 matching bases. The CDR3 extends over 16 amino acids. Between the trimmed V and J ends, which lost 1 base and 6 bases, there was a span of 18 bases. CDR1 and CDR2 from the germline V gene are ENHRY and SYGVKD. CDR3 amino acids: CAISEYDQGILSEAFF. CDR3 bases: TGTGCCATCAGTGAGTACGACCAGGGAATCCTCTCTGAAGCTTTCTTT.

The rearrangement uses TRBV9 and TRBJ2-1, with 10 bases aligning to TRBD2. J lost 9 bases, V lost 4 bases, and 13 bases had no gene match. Germline V gives CDR1 SGDLS, CDR2 YYNGEE. The CDR3 sequence is 16 residues long. The DNA for the CDR3 is TGTGCCAGCAGCTCTCCACTAGCGGGGTCCCCCACTGAGCAGTTCTTC. Its protein product is CASSSPLAGSPTEQFF.

This clone occurred once. The V and J genes are TRBV10-1 and TRBJ1-1; D is unclear. V lost 2 bases, J lost 3 bases, and 13 bases lay in between. Germline CDR1 WNHNN, CDR2 SYGVQD (reference sequence). The CDR3 runs to 15 residues. The CDR3 region is CASSEAPGADTEAFF. For the CDR3, the DNA is TGCGCCAGCAGTGAGGCCCCGGGTGCGGACACTGAAGCTTTCTTT.

The chain couples TRBV9 to TRBJ2-7, with TRBD1 matching 8 bases. This CDR3 is 16 amino acids long. V lost 3 bases, J lost 0 bases, and 8 bases stayed unmatched. Germline CDR1 reads SGDLS; CDR2 reads YYNGEE. CDR3: CASSATGGRSSYEQYF. The CDR3 DNA reads TGTGCCAGCAGCGCTACAGGGGGGCGTTCCTCCTACGAGCAGTACTTC.

This chain connects TRBV11-1 to TRBJ2-7, with 7 nucleotides matching TRBD1. V lost 2 bases and J lost 2; bases outside the gene matches: 6. Germline values: CDR1 SGHAT, CDR2 FQDESV (reference sequence). CDR3 size: 15 residues. The CDR3 sequence: CASSLSTGQTYEQYF. CDR3 bases: TGTGCCAGCAGCTTATCGACGGGACAGACCTACGAGCAGTACTTC.

This sequence joins TRBV6-2 or TRBV6-3 and TRBJ2-5; D perhaps matches TRBD1 (5 bases). Trimming removed 1 base from V and 3 bases from J, with 15 bases in between. This CDR3 comprises 16 residues. Per the germline V gene, CDR1 is MNHEY and CDR2 is SVGEGT. DNA for the CDR3: TGTGCCAGCAGTTACTGGTGGGATGGGGCCGAAGAGACCCAGTACTTC. Protein: CASSYWWDGAEETQYF.

CDR3: CASSELLGKGSGKSTYNEQFF. The CDR3 DNA sequence: TGCGCCAGCAGTGAACTTTTGGGGAAGGGTAGCGGGAAGTCTACCTACAATGAGCAGTTCTTC. This chain connects TRBV10-2 to TRBJ2-1, with 8 bases lining up with TRBD2. Germline CDR1 WSHSY, CDR2 SAAADI. The CDR3 is 21 residues long. V trimming: 3 bases; J trimming: 2 bases; junction bases outside the gene matches: 21.